The 5 T cell receptor beta chains below come from one sample, sequenced in a study of OX40 agonist ivuxolimab in advanced cancers. Receptor libraries were prepared by the immunoSEQ multiplex PCR assay. TCRdb limited this immuneACCESS table to in-frame rearrangements with V and J called. A share of clones is missing; checked studies link under half to unresolved V genes, and the rest is unexplained. The sample table records roughly 79,000 clones; roughly 81% of these occur just once. About 17% of the sample lies in the top ten. The input for sequencing was CD4+ or CD8+ T cells sorted from blood, taken in a trial of the OX40 agonist ivuxolimab. The receptor set was obtained from an adult with an advanced solid tumor such as melanoma, head and neck, liver or kidney cancer.

J is TRBJ2-2 and V is TRBV4-1; maybe TRBD1 (6 bases). Germline CDR1 reads MGHRA; CDR2 reads YSYEKL. V dropped 4 bases and J dropped 1 base, with 10 bases sitting between them. This CDR3 contains 15 residues. CDR3 DNA sequence: TGCGCCAGCAGCCTGGACAGTCAGAACACCGGGGAGCTGTTTTTT. It codes for CASSLDSQNTGELFF.

This clone was seen a single time. J is TRBJ2-5 and V is TRBV11-2, with 7 bases lining up with TRBD2. Trimming removed 2 bases from V and 4 bases from J; junction bases left unmatched: 7. Germline V lookup: CDR1 SGHAT, CDR2 FQNNGV. This CDR3 has 15 residues. This CDR3 is CASSLRSTGGETQYF. The CDR3 region has the DNA TGTGCCAGCAGCTTACGATCTACGGGAGGAGAGACCCAGTACTTC.

The chain links TRBV7-9 to TRBJ2-5; D uncertain. Germline assignment: CDR1 SEHNR and CDR2 FQNEAQ (reference sequence). Trimming shortened V by 1 base and J by 0 bases, and 9 bases separated the two germline ends. CDR3 length: 15 residues. For the CDR3, the DNA is TGTGCCAGCAGCTTAGACCCAGCGTACCAAGAGACCCAGTACTTC. Residues: CASSLDPAYQETQYF. The full variable domain, in which reference TRBV7-9 and TRBJ2-5 provide the parts outside the CDR3, is DTGVSQNPRHKITKRGQNVTFRCDPISEHNRLYWYRQTLGQGPEFLTYFQNEAQLEKSRLLSDRFSAERPKGSFSTLEIQRTEQGDSAMYLCASSLDPAYQETQYFGPGTRLLVL.

J is TRBJ2-5 and V is TRBV18, with TRBD1 identical over 8 bases. The J segment lost 4 bases and the V segment lost 2 bases, leaving 6 bases of the junction unmatched. Germline V gene lookup returns CDR1 KGHSH and CDR2 LQKENI. CDR3 length equals 15 residues. The CDR3 DNA reads as TGTGCCAGCTCACCAGGGCAGGGGGCGCGAGAGACCCAGTACTTC. Encoded protein: CASSPGQGARETQYF.

The chain carries TRBV7-9 and TRBJ2-7; 10 bases align to TRBD1. This CDR3 has 17 residues. J was trimmed by 0 bases and V by 5 bases; bases with no gene match: 10. Germline-derived CDR1 and CDR2 are SEHNR and FQNEAQ (reference sequence). Here the CDR3 DNA reads TGTGCCAGCAGCCCCCCACGACAGGGGGCCAGCTCCTACGAGCAGTACTTC. Its protein is CASSPPRQGASSYEQYF.